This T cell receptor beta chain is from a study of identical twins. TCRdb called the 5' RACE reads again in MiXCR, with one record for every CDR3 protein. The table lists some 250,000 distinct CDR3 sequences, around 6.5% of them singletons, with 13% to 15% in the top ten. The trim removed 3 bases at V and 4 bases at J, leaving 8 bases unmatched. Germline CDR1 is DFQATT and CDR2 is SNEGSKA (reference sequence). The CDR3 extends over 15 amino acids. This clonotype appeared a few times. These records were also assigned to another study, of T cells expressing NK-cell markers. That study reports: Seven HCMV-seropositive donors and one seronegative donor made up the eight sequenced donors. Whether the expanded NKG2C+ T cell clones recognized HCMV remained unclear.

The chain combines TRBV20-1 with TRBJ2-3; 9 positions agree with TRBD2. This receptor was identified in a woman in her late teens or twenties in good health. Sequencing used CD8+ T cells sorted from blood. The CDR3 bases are TGCAGTGCTAGGGAACCCAGCGGGGGGTCAGATACGCAGTATTTT. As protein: CSAREPSGGSDTQYF.